The clone carrying this T cell receptor beta chain was counted a single time. The target antigen is unknown. TCRdb used MiXCR to reprocess the reads, holding one entry per CDR3 protein. This repertoire shows under 85,000 distinct CDR3 sequences, roughly 49% found once; its top ten account for 2% to 2.5%. These data belong to a study of type 1 regulatory T cells. In the study overall: T-allo10 is a Tr1-enriched, alloantigen-specific CD4 T cell product made in vitro.

Germline values: CDR1 SGHTA, CDR2 FQGNSA. The CDR3 covers 14 residues. Trimming pared 1 base from V and 2 bases from J, leaving 7 bases between. Study outcomes and limitations: Tr1 cells had a more restricted TCR repertoire than non-Tr1 cells.

Sequenced sample: cultured non-Tr1 T cells, either the whole culture or a sorted T cell fraction (not recorded which). V and J are TRBV7-2 and TRBJ2-3; D gene uncertain. This receptor was obtained from a human donor in good health. CDR3 DNA sequence: TGTGCCAGCAGCTTAGGTCTTTACACAGATACGCAGTATTTT. Translated, it gives CASSLGLYTDTQYF.